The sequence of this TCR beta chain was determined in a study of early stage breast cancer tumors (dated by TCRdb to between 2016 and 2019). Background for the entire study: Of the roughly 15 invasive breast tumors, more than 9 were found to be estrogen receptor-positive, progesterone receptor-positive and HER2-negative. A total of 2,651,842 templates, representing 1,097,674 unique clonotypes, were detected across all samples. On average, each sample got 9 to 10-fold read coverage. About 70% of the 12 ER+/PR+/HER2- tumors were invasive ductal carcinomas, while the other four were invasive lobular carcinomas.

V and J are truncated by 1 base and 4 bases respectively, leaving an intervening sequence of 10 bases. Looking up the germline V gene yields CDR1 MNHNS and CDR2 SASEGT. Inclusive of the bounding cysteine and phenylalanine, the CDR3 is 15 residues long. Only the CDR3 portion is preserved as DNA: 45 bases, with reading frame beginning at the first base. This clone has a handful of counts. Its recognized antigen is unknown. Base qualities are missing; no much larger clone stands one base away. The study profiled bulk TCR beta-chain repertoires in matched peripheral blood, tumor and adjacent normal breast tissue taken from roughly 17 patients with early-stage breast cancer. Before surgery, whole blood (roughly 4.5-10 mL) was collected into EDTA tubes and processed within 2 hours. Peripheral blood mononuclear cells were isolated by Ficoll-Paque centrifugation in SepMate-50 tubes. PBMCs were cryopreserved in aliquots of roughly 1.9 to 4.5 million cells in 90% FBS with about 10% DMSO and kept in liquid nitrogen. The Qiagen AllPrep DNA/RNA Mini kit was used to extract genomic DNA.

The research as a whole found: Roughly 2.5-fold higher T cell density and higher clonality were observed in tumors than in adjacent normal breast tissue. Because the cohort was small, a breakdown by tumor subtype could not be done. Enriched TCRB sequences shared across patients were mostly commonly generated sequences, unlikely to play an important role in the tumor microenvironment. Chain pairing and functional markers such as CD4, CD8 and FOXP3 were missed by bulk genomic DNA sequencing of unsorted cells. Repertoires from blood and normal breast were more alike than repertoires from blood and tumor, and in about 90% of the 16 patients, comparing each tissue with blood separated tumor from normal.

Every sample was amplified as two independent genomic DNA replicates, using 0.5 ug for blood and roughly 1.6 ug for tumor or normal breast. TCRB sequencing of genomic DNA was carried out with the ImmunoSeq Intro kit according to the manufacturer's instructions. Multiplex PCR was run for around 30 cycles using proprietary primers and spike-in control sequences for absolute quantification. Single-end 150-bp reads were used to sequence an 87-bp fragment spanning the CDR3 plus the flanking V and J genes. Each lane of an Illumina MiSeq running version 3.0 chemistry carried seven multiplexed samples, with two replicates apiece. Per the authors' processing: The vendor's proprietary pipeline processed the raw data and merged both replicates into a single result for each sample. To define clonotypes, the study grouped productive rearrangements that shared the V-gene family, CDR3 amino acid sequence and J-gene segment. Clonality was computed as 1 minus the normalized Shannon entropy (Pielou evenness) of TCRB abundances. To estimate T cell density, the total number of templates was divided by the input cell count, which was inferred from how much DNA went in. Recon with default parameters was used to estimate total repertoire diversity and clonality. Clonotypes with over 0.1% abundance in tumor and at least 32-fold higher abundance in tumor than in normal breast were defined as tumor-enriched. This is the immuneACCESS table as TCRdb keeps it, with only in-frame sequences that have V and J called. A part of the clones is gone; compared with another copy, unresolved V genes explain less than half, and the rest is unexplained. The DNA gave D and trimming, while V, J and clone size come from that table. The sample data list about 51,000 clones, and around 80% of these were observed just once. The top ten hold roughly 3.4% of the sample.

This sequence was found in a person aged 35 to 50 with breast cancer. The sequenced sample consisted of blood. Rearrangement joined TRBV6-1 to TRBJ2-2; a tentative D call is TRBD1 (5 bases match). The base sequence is TGTGCCAGCAGTGAAGAGACAGATCTCACCGGGGAGCTGTTTTTT. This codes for CASSEETDLTGELFF.